This T cell receptor (beta chain) derives from a study of cytomegalovirus exposure and HLA in healthy donors. This PCR relied on a set of 60 Vbeta primers and 13 Jbeta primers. Measured with immunoSEQ multiplex PCR; TCRdb has only the in-frame clones, and not every one. The sample records under 200,000 clones, about 75% being singletons. From germline, CDR1 is SGHTA and CDR2 FQGNSA. This CDR3 is built from 13 residues. The V end lost 2 bases, the J end lost 1 base, and 5 bases lay between the germline ends. General study points: With later analysis, a missense DCLRE1C variant became linked to TCR beta V- and J-gene trimming. A later analysis revealed that TCR association rates differed between HLA loci, peaking at DRB1 and bottoming out at HLA-C. Most TCR sequences were uncommon, yet certain public TCRs appeared in many donors.

Only one count was recorded for this clone. Its antigen is not identified. The chain employs TRBV7-2 and TRBJ2-5; no definite D call. The receptor's source is a man aged 50-60 years in good health and CMV-seropositive. Sequenced input: PBMCs. The DNA of the CDR3 is TGTGCCAGCAGCTTAAACAGCCAAGAGACCCAGTACTTC. Its protein product is CASSLNSQETQYF.